These 17 T cell receptor beta chains share one sample of origin, sequenced in a study of regulatory T cells in long-lasting Graves disease. Time point noted: persistent/refractory GD, antithyroid drugs over 5 years with positive TRAb. PBMC RNA was the source of the TCR library. HTBI primers from iRepertoire and Arm-PCR of CDR3 regions yielded the TCR beta libraries. TCRdb ran MiXCR on the multiplex PCR reads and lists one entry per CDR3 protein. This table holds roughly 700,000 distinct CDR3 sequences, 25% to 35% found once. The sequences come from peripheral blood mononuclear cells (PBMCs), collected when the disease was refractory, from a patient treated with antithyroid drugs. The receptors originated from a female donor with Graves disease.

The rearrangement links TRBV20-1 to TRBJ1-2; a possible D gene is TRBD1 (5 bases). V was trimmed by 1 base and J by 2 bases, leaving 14 bases between them. The CDR3 is 15 residues long. Germline assignment: CDR1 DFQATT and CDR2 SNEGSKA (reference sequence). CDR3 in amino acids: CSARVAGRLNYGYTF. The CDR3 bases are TGCAGTGCTAGAGTAGCGGGACGCCTGAACTATGGCTACACCTTC.

J is TRBJ1-4 and V is TRBV27; D gene uncertain. This CDR3 has 13 residues. Deletions cut 5 bases from V and 3 bases from J, with 7 bases between. Per the germline V gene, CDR1 is MNHEY and CDR2 is SMNVEV (reference sequence). This CDR3 reads CASSPRSNEKLFF. The CDR3 nucleotides are TGTGCCAGCAGTCCCAGGTCTAATGAAAAACTGTTTTTT.

Concerning this clonotype: A read error may be the cause here, since a much bigger clone is one base away. The genes are TRBV19 and TRBJ2-7, with 8 positions matching TRBD2. CDR3 length: 14 residues. Trimming took 2 bases from V and 3 from J; bases not matched to a gene: 3. Germline values: CDR1 LNHDA, CDR2 SQIVND (reference sequence). The CDR3 here is CASSIPGLVYEQYF. CDR3 bases: TGTGCCAGTAGTATACCGGGACTAGTCTACGAGCAGTACTTC.

This clonotype was counted at least ten times. This chain uses TRBV28 with TRBJ2-7; unclear D gene. CDR3 size: 14 residues. The germline V gene encodes CDR1 MDHEN and CDR2 SYDVKM. Trimming left V 5 bases short and J 2 bases short, with 13 bases between. The CDR3 here is CASSTGSSPYEQYF. The CDR3 DNA is TGTGCCAGCAGTACTGGTAGTTCACCCTACGAGCAGTACTTC.

V and J are TRBV9 and TRBJ1-2, with D perhaps matching TRBD1 (6 bases). This CDR3 spans 17 amino acids. The germline gives CDR1 SGDLS, CDR2 YYNGEE. V lost 3 bases, J lost 1 base, and 19 bases lay in between. The CDR3 reads CASSGGGGRRRNYGYTF. The DNA of the CDR3 is TGTGCCAGCAGCGGTGGGGGGGGCCGACGGCGTAACTATGGCTACACCTTC.

The chain has TRBV7-6 and TRBJ2-5; a possible D gene is TRBD2 (6 bases). Per the germline V gene, CDR1 is SGHVS and CDR2 is FNYEAQ. V was trimmed by 5 bases and J by 5 bases, leaving 15 bases between them. There are 14 residues in the CDR3. In DNA, the CDR3 is TGTGCCAGCAGCGGTTTAGGAGGGGCCGAGACCCAGTACTTC. Its translation: CASSGLGGAETQYF.

The rearrangement uses TRBV18 and TRBJ1-2; a possible D gene is TRBD1 (5 bases). The V and J ends lost 3 bases and 8 bases respectively, with 19 bases between them. The CDR3 covers 15 residues. Germline-derived CDR1 and CDR2 are KGHSH and LQKENI. The CDR3 DNA reads as TGTGCCAGCTCACCCAAAGAGGGACCTCCTAGAGGCTACACCTTC. This codes for CASSPKEGPPRGYTF.

The gene calls are TRBV18 and TRBJ1-6, with TRBD1 matching 8 bases. CDR3 length: 13 residues. The V segment lost 3 bases and the J segment 15 bases; nucleotides outside the gene matches: 7. Germline CDR1 and CDR2: KGHSH and LQKENI. This chain's CDR3 is CASSPEAGGDLHF. The CDR3 DNA reads TGTGCCAGCTCACCTGAGGCAGGGGGCGACCTCCACTTT.

The table lists this clonotype with many counts. J is TRBJ1-2 and V is TRBV27; TRBD1 is a possible D gene (5 bases). Germline CDR1 and CDR2: MNHEY and SMNVEV (reference sequence). The CDR3 spans 13 residues. V gave up 3 bases and J gave up 6 bases, with 11 bases separating them. The CDR3 protein is CASSFRAGNGYTF. The DNA of the CDR3 is TGTGCCAGCAGTTTTCGGGCAGGGAATGGCTACACCTTC.

This sequence joins TRBV29-1 and TRBJ1-5; D is ambiguous. Germline V gene sequence: CDR1 SQVTM, CDR2 ANQGSEA. The CDR3 extends over 12 amino acids. Trimming took off 7 bases at V and 11 bases at J, with 18 bases between the two ends. CDR3 coding DNA: TGCAGCGCATCCCGCGGAGGAAGGGCCCAGCATTTT. This encodes CSASRGGRAQHF.

This clonotype occurred a few times. The V and J genes are TRBV6-2 or TRBV6-3 and TRBJ1-2, with 7 positions matching TRBD1. This CDR3 spans 14 amino acids. The trim removed 2 bases at V and 6 bases at J, leaving 6 bases unmatched. Germline CDR1 is MNHEY and CDR2 is SVGEGT. The CDR3 DNA reads as TGTGCCAGCAGTTACCTGACAGGGAGGGATGGCTACACCTTC. As protein: CASSYLTGRDGYTF.

This clonotype was found many times. The V gene is TRBV12-3 or TRBV12-4, the J gene TRBJ1-4, with D unclear. The CDR3 runs to 14 residues. Between the trimmed V and J ends, which lost 5 bases and 0 bases, there was a span of 7 bases. Here the CDR3 DNA reads TGTGCCAGCAGTGGCCGCACAACTAATGAAAAACTGTTTTTT. Translated, it gives CASSGRTTNEKLFF.

There are a few counts of this clonotype. V gene TRBV12-3 or TRBV12-4 combines with J gene TRBJ1-5, with unresolved D. Trimming took 0 bases from V and 4 from J, leaving 7 bases between them. CDR3 size: 14 residues. The DNA for the CDR3 is TGTGCCAGCAGTTTAGCTACGGAGAATCAGCCCCAGCATTTT. This sequence encodes CASSLATENQPQHF.

The table lists this clonotype with a few counts. This sequence joins TRBV6-1 and TRBJ1-2; D perhaps matches TRBD1 (5 bases). From germline, CDR1 is MNHNS and CDR2 SASEGT. V shed 5 bases and J shed 8 bases, with 24 bases lying between them. The CDR3 consists of 16 residues. CDR3 in amino acids: CASSLPGSGGFGGYTF. The CDR3 nucleotides are TGTGCCAGCAGTCTACCCGGGAGCGGGGGGTTCGGAGGCTACACCTTC.

The V gene is TRBV20-1, the J gene TRBJ1-4, with TRBD1 matching over 7 bases. CDR3 length: 15 amino acids. The J segment lost 8 bases and the V segment lost 0 bases, leaving 9 bases of the junction unmatched. Germline V gene sequence: CDR1 DFQATT, CDR2 SNEGSKA (reference sequence). CDR3 in amino acids: CSARDDRNRGEKLFF. The CDR3 coding sequence is TGCAGTGCTAGAGACGACCGCAACAGGGGCGAAAAACTGTTTTTT.

This clonotype was seen a few times. The chain carries TRBV13 and TRBJ2-7; D not resolved. The ends were cut back, 4 bases at V and 6 bases at J, with 13 bases in the middle. This CDR3 region has 13 residues. CDR1 is PRHDT, CDR2 FYEKMQ, per germline (reference sequence). CDR3 sequence reads: CASSSAASGEQYF. In nucleotides, the CDR3 is TGTGCCAGCAGCTCTGCCGCTTCTGGCGAGCAGTACTTC.

Only a few counts were recorded for this clonotype. V gene TRBV6-1 combines with J gene TRBJ1-5; D may be TRBD1 (6 bases). Germline V gene lookup returns CDR1 MNHNS and CDR2 SASEGT. The CDR3 is 13 amino acids. Trimming shortened V by 7 bases and J by 7 bases, and 14 bases separated the two germline ends. Written as DNA, the CDR3 is TGTGCCAGCAAATTTCGACAGGCACAGCCCCAGCATTTT. Protein sequence: CASKFRQAQPQHF.